The T cell receptor beta chain described here comes from a study of beta chain bispecific antibodies for T cell cancers. Study-level information: TRBV sequencing of surviving healthy T cells measured each family's depletion. The leukemia lines expressed TRBV12-3 (Jurkat) and TRBV5-5 (HPB-ALL). Study conclusions and caveats: Normal T cells contributed less of the targeted TRBV signal than the leukemia cells did.

CDR3 length equals 12 residues. V lost 2 bases to trimming and J lost 7 bases, with 7 bases between them. Germline V CDR1 and CDR2: SGHDT, YYEEEE. T cells were expanded from blood mononuclear cells for approximately 3 days with anti-CD3 OKT3 or CD3/CD28 beads. TCRdb independently ran MiXCR on the 5' RACE reads; one entry per CDR3 protein. The repertoire holds about 9,000 distinct CDR3 sequences, 2.2% seen once, with 65% to 70% in the top ten. This clonotype was detected ten times or more. No antigen is known for it. This chain joins TRBV5-6 and TRBJ2-1; D gene uncertain. Sequencing used T cells from a healthy donor cultured with Jurkat leukemia cells, obtained from a culture containing an anti-CD19 bispecific antibody. The source is a human donor in good health. Some clones in this sample may be carry-over from other donors' samples. CDR3 protein: CASSLNWNEQFF. Here the CDR3 DNA reads TGTGCCAGCAGCTTAAACTGGAATGAGCAGTTCTTC. Based on the CDR3 plus reference TRBV5-6 and TRBJ2-1, the full variable domain is DAGVTQSPTHLIKTRGQQVTLRCSPKSGHDTVSWYQQALGQGPQFIFQYYEEEERQRGNFPDRFSGHQFPNYSSELNVNALLLGDSALYLCASSLNWNEQFFGPGTRLTVL.